This paragraph covers one T cell receptor (beta chain) sequence. Its antigen is unidentified. This sample stems from a study of cytomegalovirus exposure and HLA in healthy donors. Findings and limits, study-wide: Common viral pathogens seemed to be connected with several of the most significant clusters, according to a later analysis. Some TCR beta chains (around 160 of them) were listed as cytomegalovirus-associated. TCR beta sequences reportedly predicted the HLA-A and HLA-B alleles of most subjects accurately.

The PCR had 60 Vbeta and 13 Jbeta primers. Sequencing was performed with immunoSEQ multiplex PCR; in TCRdb, only in-frame clones are kept and a portion is missing. The table has approximately 190,000 clones, over 65% seen once. The CDR3 covers 16 residues. Germline assignment: CDR1 SGHTA and CDR2 FQGNSA. V lost 5 bases and J lost 4; bases outside the gene matches: 9. This clonotype was sampled from a woman between 45 and 60 years old in good health and CMV-seropositive. V usage is TRBV7-2 and J usage is TRBJ1-1; TRBD1 aligns across 11 bases. The sequenced sample consisted of PBMCs. The DNA for the CDR3 is TGTGCCAGCAGCCCGCGGACAGGGGGCTGGGGCACTGAAGCTTTCTTT. Translated: CASSPRTGGWGTEAFF.